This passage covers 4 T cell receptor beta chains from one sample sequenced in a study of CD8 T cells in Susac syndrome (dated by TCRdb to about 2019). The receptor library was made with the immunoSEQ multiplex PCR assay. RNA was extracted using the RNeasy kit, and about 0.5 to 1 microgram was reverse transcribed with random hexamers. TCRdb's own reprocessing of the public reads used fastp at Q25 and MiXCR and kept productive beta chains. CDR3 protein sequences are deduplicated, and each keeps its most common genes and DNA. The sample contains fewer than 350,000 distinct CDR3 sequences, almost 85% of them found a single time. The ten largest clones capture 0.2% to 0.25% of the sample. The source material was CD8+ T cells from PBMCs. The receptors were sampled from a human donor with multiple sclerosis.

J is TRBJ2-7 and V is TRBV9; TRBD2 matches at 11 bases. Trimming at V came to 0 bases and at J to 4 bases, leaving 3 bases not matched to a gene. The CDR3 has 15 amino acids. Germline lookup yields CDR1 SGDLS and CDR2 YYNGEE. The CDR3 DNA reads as TGTGCCAGCAGCGTAGGGACTAGCGGGTTATACGAGCAGTACTTC. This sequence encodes CASSVGTSGLYEQYF.

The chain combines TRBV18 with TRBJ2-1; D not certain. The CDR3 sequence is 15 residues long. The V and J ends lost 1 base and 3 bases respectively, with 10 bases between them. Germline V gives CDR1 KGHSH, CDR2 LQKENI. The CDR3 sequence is CASSPLAPIYNEQFF. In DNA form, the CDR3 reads TGTGCCAGCTCACCACTAGCACCTATCTACAATGAGCAGTTCTTC.

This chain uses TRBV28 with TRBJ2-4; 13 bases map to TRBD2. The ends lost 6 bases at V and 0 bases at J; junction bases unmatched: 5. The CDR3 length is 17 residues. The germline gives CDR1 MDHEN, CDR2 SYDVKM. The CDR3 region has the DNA TGTGCCAGCAGCGGGGGACTAGCGGGACTAGCCAAAAACATTCAGTACTTC. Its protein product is CASSGGLAGLAKNIQYF.

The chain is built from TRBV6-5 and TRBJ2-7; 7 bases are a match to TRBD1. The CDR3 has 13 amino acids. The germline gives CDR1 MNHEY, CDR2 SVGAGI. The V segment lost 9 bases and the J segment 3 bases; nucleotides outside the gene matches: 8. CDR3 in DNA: TGTGCCAGTCAGCTCCGGGACAGCTACGAGCAGTACTTC. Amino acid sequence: CASQLRDSYEQYF.